This entry describes one TCR beta chain. This clone has only a few counts. The specificity of this receptor is unknown. Base-call qualities are not available, and no considerably larger clone is one nucleotide away. V is reduced by 4 bases and J by 0 bases, leaving a spacing of 14 bases between them. The CDR3 spans 15 residues, from the cysteine through the phenylalanine. Only the CDR3 region is kept as DNA, spanning 45 bases read in frame from base 1. The germline V gene sets CDR1 to SGHRS and CDR2 to YFSETQ. The data are from a study of blood T cell repertoires in COVID-19 (dated by TCRdb to 2019 to 2021). Notes on the research overall: Collaborator samples came from the United States, Italy and Spain and covered acute and convalescent phases of COVID-19. The sample metadata nearly always contained a de-identified subject ID, COVID-19 status, age in years and sex. The repertoires were released in a freely available public database intended as a resource for research on the immune response to SARS-CoV-2. The dataset comprised deeply sampled blood TCRbeta repertoires from subjects exposed to, actively infected with, or recovered from COVID-19. Where available, HLA class I and class II types were taken from metadata supplied by the sample provider and were not determined by assay-based typing. Samples came from the ongoing ImmuneRACE study (first 160 participants) plus 1,254 subjects from 6 global collaborators. The prospective study material was composed of cDNA or gDNA derived from T cells, B-cell-depleted T cells, or PBMCs. The research as a whole found: Clinical and demographic metadata were provided uncurated, with the amount varying by source and participant.

Enrolling through a virtual design, the prospective study's participants ranged in age from roughly 18 to 90 years and lived across roughly 24 United States geographic areas. In the prospective study, cohorts were assigned on the basis of participant-reported clinical history obtained from a screening survey and a study questionnaire. Recovered participants in ImmuneRACE Cohort 3 were defined as having two consecutive negative NP/OP PCR tests, clearance from a healthcare professional, or resolution of symptoms. Mobile phlebotomists in the prospective study collected whole blood, serum and a nasopharyngeal or oropharyngeal swab from every participant. Additional blood draws and questionnaires over an approximately 2-month period could optionally be provided by prospective study participants. Before DNA extraction, prospective study blood samples were shipped either frozen or at room temperature.

TCRbeta CDR3 regions were amplified from genomic DNA by means of the immunoSEQ Assay, a bias-controlled multiplex PCR. The study's own analysis went as follows. The number of nucleated cells in each sample was estimated from the amplification of reference gene primers within the assay. To quantify the absolute abundance of each unique TCRbeta CDR3 rearrangement, sequence reads were collapsed and filtered. For each sample, productive Simpson clonality was calculated as the square root of Simpson's diversity index over productive rearrangements. Drawn from immuneACCESS, this table holds only the in-frame rearrangements with V and J called that TCRdb kept. Clones are partly lost; checked studies trace under half to an unresolved V gene and leave the rest unexplained. The V and J calls and clone size come from that table; D and trimming were worked out from the DNA. The sample table contains 310,000 or so clones; only one count was recorded for approximately 90% of them. The ten largest clonotypes hold about 8.9% of the sample.

The rearrangement joined TRBV5-1 to TRBJ2-7, and possibly TRBD2, on 5 matching bases. The sample consisted of PBMCs or T cells enriched from blood (not recorded which). The clonotype was recovered from a woman aged 18 to 35 who had recovered from COVID-19. The CDR3 protein sequence reads: CASSDASGISYEQYF. The DNA is as follows: TGCGCCAGCAGCGACGCGTCGGGGATCTCCTACGAGCAGTACTTC.